Presented here are 24 T cell receptor beta chains from one specimen sequenced in a study of identical twins. TCRdb processed the 5' RACE reads anew with MiXCR; each CDR3 protein has one entry. The sample consists of 450,000 or so distinct CDR3 sequences, 14% of them appearing once. The sample was also linked to a second study, of yellow fever vaccine responses in identical twins.

Material for sequencing was CD4+ T cells sorted from blood. The receptors come from a woman in her late teens or twenties in good health.

The chain carries TRBV7-2 and TRBJ2-2; no definite D call. The ends were cut back, 1 base at V and 7 bases at J, with 7 bases in the middle. Germline values: CDR1 SGHTA, CDR2 FQGNSA. The CDR3 extends over 13 amino acids. For the CDR3, the DNA is TGTGCCAGCAGCTTAGTTACTCACGGGGAGCTGTTTTTT. Translating it yields CASSLVTHGELFF.

The CDR3 coding sequence is TGTGCCAGCAGCCTGGGACTAGCGGGGGGCCAGGGAAACATTCAGTACTTC. Residues: CASSLGLAGGQGNIQYF. V is TRBV3-1 and J is TRBJ2-4; 15 bases are shared with TRBD2. V shed 4 bases, J shed 6 bases, and the junction held 7 bases outside the gene matches. Per the germline V gene, CDR1 is LGHDT and CDR2 is YNNKEL (reference sequence). There are 17 residues in the CDR3.

Many counts were recorded for this clonotype. The V and J genes are TRBV7-2 and TRBJ2-7; no clear D gene. The germline V and J ends were trimmed by 5 bases and 3 bases, with 8 bases remaining between them. CDR3 length equals 12 residues. Looked up from germline, CDR1 is SGHTA and CDR2 is FQGNSA. The CDR3 nucleotides are TGTGCCAGCAGCCCCACGGACTACGAGCAGTACTTC. Translated, it gives CASSPTDYEQYF. Using reference TRBV7-2 and TRBJ2-7 for the parts outside the CDR3, the full variable domain is GAGVSQSPSNKVTEKGKDVELRCDPISGHTALYWYRQSLGQGLEFLIYFQGNSAPDKSGLPSDRFSAERTGGSVSTLTIQRTQQEDSAVYLCASSPTDYEQYFGPGTRLTVT.

This clonotype was counted only a few times. The chain uses TRBV6-6 and TRBJ2-7; the D is unclear. Germline CDR1 is MNHNY and CDR2 is SVGAGI (reference sequence). Trimming removed 7 bases from V and 0 bases from J, with 4 bases in between. CDR3 size: 11 residues. The DNA of the CDR3 is TGTGCCAGCAAGATCTCCTACGAGCAGTACTTC. Residues: CASKISYEQYF.

This clonotype was counted only a few times. The chain employs TRBV12-3 or TRBV12-4 and TRBJ2-1; TRBD2 matches at 10 bases. With V trimmed by 6 bases and J by 2 bases, 4 bases remained unmatched. The CDR3 extends over 15 amino acids. CDR3 nucleotide sequence: TGTGCCAGCAGAGTAGCGGGGGGCGCCTACAATGAGCAGTTCTTC. Its protein is CASRVAGGAYNEQFF.

The V and J genes are TRBV10-3 and TRBJ2-7, with no clear D. The CDR3 contains 13 residues. CDR1 and CDR2 (germline): ENHRY, SYGVKD. V was pared by 6 bases and J by 5 bases, with 14 bases between. The CDR3 bases are TGTGCCATCAGGTCGGCCACCACTCACGAGCAGTACTTC. This gives the protein CAIRSATTHEQYF.

The rearrangement links TRBV20-1 to TRBJ2-1; 7 bases are shared with TRBD2. The CDR3 is 17 amino acids. V was pared by 4 bases and J by 6 bases, with 18 bases of the junction left unmatched. Germline loops: CDR1 DFQATT, CDR2 SNEGSKA (reference sequence). This chain's CDR3 is CSATVPSGVVPFNEQFF. As DNA, the CDR3 is TGCAGTGCTACTGTACCTAGCGGAGTCGTACCCTTCAATGAGCAGTTCTTC.

The gene calls are TRBV29-1 and TRBJ2-3; 7 bases align to TRBD1. Per germline, CDR1 SQVTM and CDR2 ANQGSEA. This CDR3 is built from 14 residues. Unmatched junction bases numbered 4, after V lost 4 bases and J lost 0 bases. The CDR3 DNA reads as TGCAGCGTTGGACGACAGGGAAGCACAGATACGCAGTATTTT. Amino acid sequence: CSVGRQGSTDTQYF.

The chain couples TRBV6-2 or TRBV6-3 to TRBJ2-5; TRBD2 matches 10 bases. V was clipped by 11 bases and J by 7 bases; unmatched bases: 7. CDR1 is MNHEY and CDR2 is SVGEGT in the germline V gene. CDR3 length equals 12 residues. CDR3 in amino acids: CAGGTSARTQYF. The CDR3 nucleotides are TGTGCCGGAGGGACTAGCGCGCGGACCCAGTACTTC.

The chain couples TRBV19 to TRBJ1-5, with 8 positions matching TRBD1. With V trimmed by 9 bases and J by 0 bases, 7 bases remained unmatched. This CDR3 contains 15 residues. Germline-derived CDR1 and CDR2 are LNHDA and SQIVND (reference sequence). The CDR3 coding sequence is TGTGCCAGCTTTCCGGGACAGGTTAGCAATCAGCCCCAGCATTTT. Protein product: CASFPGQVSNQPQHF.

Ten or more counts support this clonotype. The chain combines TRBV10-3 with TRBJ2-7; D possibly corresponds to TRBD1 (5 bases). V lost 7 bases, J lost 7 bases, and 8 bases lay in between. This CDR3 comprises 10 residues. Germline-derived CDR1 and CDR2 are ENHRY and SYGVKD. CDR3 amino acids: CAIIQGEQYF. The CDR3 region has the DNA TGTGCCATCATCCAGGGAGAGCAGTACTTC.

A few counts support this clonotype. The chain carries TRBV5-1 and TRBJ2-7; TRBD1 might be the D (5 bases). V gave up 4 bases and J gave up 0 bases, with 11 bases separating them. The V gene's germline CDR1 is SGHRS and CDR2 YFSETQ. The CDR3 covers 14 residues. Here the CDR3 reads CASSRDSSSYEQYF. CDR3 in DNA: TGCGCCAGCAGCCGAGACAGTAGCTCCTACGAGCAGTACTTC.

This clonotype showed up just a few times. This chain uses TRBV7-2 with TRBJ2-5, with TRBD2 as a possible D gene (5 bases). Trimming left V 1 base short and J 5 bases short, with 14 bases between. This CDR3 is built from 15 residues. CDR1 and CDR2 from the germline V gene are SGHTA and FQGNSA. In nucleotides, the CDR3 is TGTGCCAGCAGCTTAGTCGGAAGCAGAGGGGAGACCCAGTACTTC. Its translation: CASSLVGSRGETQYF. Full variable domain (outside the CDR3, taken from reference TRBV7-2 and TRBJ2-5): GAGVSQSPSNKVTEKGKDVELRCDPISGHTALYWYRQSLGQGLEFLIYFQGNSAPDKSGLPSDRFSAERTGGSVSTLTIQRTQQEDSAVYLCASSLVGSRGETQYFGPGTRLLVL.

CDR3 nucleotide sequence: TGTGCCAGCAGTTCCCGGGTGATGTATACCGGGGAGCTGTTTTTT. It specifies CASSSRVMYTGELFF. The genes are TRBV5-6 and TRBJ2-2; D gene ambiguous. V gave up 5 bases and J gave up 5 bases, with 16 bases separating them. Germline V gene sequence: CDR1 SGHDT, CDR2 YYEEEE. The CDR3 runs 15 residues.

This chain uses TRBV5-1 with TRBJ2-3; 7 bases are shared with TRBD2. The J segment lost 2 bases and the V segment lost 4 bases, leaving 4 bases of the junction unmatched. The CDR3 spans 14 residues. The germline V gene has CDR1 SGHRS and CDR2 YFSETQ. The CDR3 DNA reads as TGCGCCAGCAGCAGGCGGGGGATCACAGATACGCAGTATTTT. It is translated as CASSRRGITDTQYF. The variable domain in full, completed from reference TRBV5-1 and TRBJ2-3, reads KAGVTQTPRYLIKTRGQQVTLSCSPISGHRSVSWYQQTPGQGLQFLFEYFSETQRNKGNFPGRFSGRQFSNSRSEMNVSTLELGDSALYLCASSRRGITDTQYFGPGTRLTVL.

There are a few counts of this clonotype. The J gene is TRBJ2-1, the V gene TRBV7-8; D not resolved. Trimming removed 1 base at V and 5 bases at J, with 21 bases between. CDR3 length: 18 amino acids. Germline V gene sequence: CDR1 SGHVS, CDR2 FQNEAQ. The CDR3 region is CASSLVGSPRRGNNEQFF. CDR3 nucleotide sequence: TGTGCCAGCAGCTTAGTTGGCAGTCCGCGGCGAGGTAACAATGAGCAGTTCTTC.

V is TRBV5-1 and J is TRBJ2-6; a possible D gene is TRBD1 (5 bases). Germline-derived CDR1 and CDR2 are SGHRS and YFSETQ. This CDR3 contains 17 residues. V was clipped by 1 base and J by 0 bases, with 11 bases between them. The CDR3 protein is CASSLKQGFSGANVLTF. The CDR3 nucleotides read TGCGCCAGCAGCTTGAAGCAGGGTTTCTCTGGGGCCAACGTCCTGACTTTC.

This clonotype was observed many times. V gene TRBV29-1 combines with J gene TRBJ2-1, with 10 positions matching TRBD1. Germline CDR1 reads SQVTM; CDR2 reads ANQGSEA. This CDR3 is built from 13 residues. The V segment lost 1 base and the J segment 8 bases; nucleotides outside the gene matches: 2. The CDR3 nucleotides are TGCAGCGTTGAAGGGACAGGGGGTGATGAGCAGTTCTTC. Its translation: CSVEGTGGDEQFF.

V gene TRBV20-1 combines with J gene TRBJ2-3, with D possibly matching TRBD2 (6 bases). CDR1 is DFQATT and CDR2 is SNEGSKA in the germline V gene (reference sequence). The CDR3 is made up of 19 amino acids. V was cut by 0 bases and J by 0 bases, with 22 bases left in between. The CDR3 spells CSARDPQRANLYSTDTQYF. The CDR3 bases are TGCAGTGCTAGAGATCCTCAGCGGGCGAACCTCTATAGCACAGATACGCAGTATTTT.

The chain employs TRBV6-6 and TRBJ2-2, with TRBD1 matching 9 bases. Germline V CDR1 and CDR2: MNHNY, SVGAGI (reference sequence). The V and J ends lost 6 bases and 9 bases, in that order; junction bases with no gene match: 5. This CDR3 has 13 residues. The CDR3 region has the DNA TGTGCCAGCAGCCAAACAGGGGGCTGGGAGCTGTTTTTT. Protein sequence: CASSQTGGWELFF.

A few counts support this clonotype. The gene calls are TRBV7-2 and TRBJ2-6; D gene unclear. There are 18 residues in the CDR3. Trimming stripped 0 bases from V and 0 bases from J, with 12 bases between. Per the germline V gene, CDR1 is SGHTA and CDR2 is FQGNSA. The chain's CDR3 is CASSLALRQSSGANVLTF. The CDR3 DNA reads TGTGCCAGCAGCTTAGCGTTGCGTCAGAGCTCTGGGGCCAACGTCCTGACTTTC.

The chain has TRBV19 and TRBJ2-5; 12 positions agree with TRBD1. V trimming: 3 bases; J trimming: 4 bases; junction bases outside the gene matches: 0. This CDR3 is 14 amino acids long. Per the germline V gene, CDR1 is LNHDA and CDR2 is SQIVND (reference sequence). The CDR3 here is CASSMGQGAETQYF. The CDR3 bases are TGTGCCAGTAGTATGGGACAGGGGGCAGAGACCCAGTACTTC.

This clonotype was observed a handful of times. The rearrangement joins TRBV25-1 to TRBJ2-7; a possible D gene is TRBD1 (6 bases). V lost 1 base to trimming and J lost 6 bases, with 10 bases between them. The germline V gene has CDR1 MGHDK and CDR2 SYGVNS. CDR3 size: 13 residues. The CDR3 is CASSEWTVIEQYF. DNA of the CDR3: TGTGCCAGCAGTGAATGGACAGTAATCGAGCAGTACTTC.

The V call is TRBV11-2, the J call TRBJ2-3; no definite D call. CDR1 and CDR2 (germline): SGHAT, FQNNGV. V lost 1 base and J lost 1, with 30 bases in between. The CDR3 is made up of 22 amino acids. CDR3 nucleotide sequence: TGTGCCAGCAGCTTAGTTCCCAGTCCGGGCCGGTTTGTTCAGTACCGCACAGATACGCAGTATTTT. Amino acid sequence: CASSLVPSPGRFVQYRTDTQYF.